The clone carrying this T cell receptor (beta chain) showed up just a few times. The CDR3 totals 14 residues. J was trimmed by 9 bases and V by 6 bases; bases with no gene match: 10. Germline CDR1 reads SEHNR; CDR2 reads FQNEAQ (reference sequence). Amplifying from RNA transcripts, the study obtained TCR beta CDR3 regions. RT-PCR was first run with HTBI primers, then multiplex PCR in a second round. TCRdb analysed the multiplex PCR reads with MiXCR anew, one entry per CDR3 protein. The table has tens of thousands of distinct CDR3 sequences, around 48% seen once. This sample was included in a study of Graves' ophthalmopathy and Graves' hyperthyroidism. Establishment of the diagnosis relied upon clinical symptoms, serum thyroxine, TRAb, thyroid ultrasound and orbital computed tomography.

The receptor was derived from an adult man with Graves' ophthalmopathy. This chain connects TRBV7-9 to TRBJ2-1; 8 nucleotides agree with TRBD2. The material sequenced was peripheral blood. CDR3: CASSPSGSGGEQFF. The DNA of the CDR3 is TGTGCCAGCAGTCCAAGCGGGAGCGGGGGTGAGCAGTTCTTC.